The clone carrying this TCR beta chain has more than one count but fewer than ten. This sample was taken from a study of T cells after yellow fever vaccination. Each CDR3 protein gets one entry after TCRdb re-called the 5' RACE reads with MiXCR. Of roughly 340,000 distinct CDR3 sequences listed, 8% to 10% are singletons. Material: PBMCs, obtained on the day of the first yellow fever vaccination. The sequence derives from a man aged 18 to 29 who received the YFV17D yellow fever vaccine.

The CDR3 is CSARNGLKETQYF. In nucleotides, the CDR3 is TGCAGTGCTAGAAACGGGCTTAAGGAGACCCAGTACTTC. The V and J genes are TRBV20-1 and TRBJ2-5; D remains unclear. The V and J ends lost 2 bases and 5 bases respectively, with 12 bases between them. This CDR3 is built from 13 residues. Germline values: CDR1 DFQATT, CDR2 SNEGSKA (reference sequence).